This T cell receptor (beta chain) was profiled in a study of Ad26.COV2.S vaccination and SARS-CoV-2 variants. The treatment was: some 20 received Ad26.COV2.S at low or high dose, single or two shots; 5 received placebo; per-sample allocation not given. Sampling was done on day 63 after the first vaccine or placebo injection. This CDR3 is 14 amino acids long. Trimming stripped 5 bases from V and 9 bases from J, with 19 bases between. Germline lookup yields CDR1 SGHNT and CDR2 YENEEA. The method was immunoSEQ multiplex PCR; TCRdb's version includes in-frame clones alone and lacks a portion of them. The repertoire holds roughly 410,000 clones, with under 90% as singletons.

This TCR came from a person aged 18-65 years who received the Ad26.COV2.S COVID-19 vaccine or a placebo. The chain carries TRBV11-3 and TRBJ2-5; D uncertain. The material sequenced was peripheral blood, taken in a trial of Ad26.COV2.S vaccine versus placebo. CDR3 amino acids: CASSPSDGNGAQYF. In DNA form, the CDR3 reads TGTGCCAGCAGCCCCTCGGACGGTAATGGGGCCCAGTACTTC. The full variable domain, with the rest looked up from reference TRBV11-3 and TRBJ2-5, is EAGVVQSPRYKIIEKKQPVAFWCNPISGHNTLYWYLQNLGQGPELLIRYENEEAVDDSQLPKDRFSAERLKGVDSTLKIQPAELGDSAVYLCASSPSDGNGAQYFGPGTRLLVL.